Listed below are T cell receptor beta chains from one sample, sequenced in a study of human T cells and chemical hapten exposure. TCRdb reprocessed the RACE reads with MiXCR, giving one entry per CDR3 protein. Among around 120,000 distinct CDR3 sequences listed, about 14% were seen once. Material: whole blood, obtained in connection with sensitization to the hapten diphenylcyclopropenone (DPC). All receptors come from a young woman with alopecia areata. Some clones in this sample may be carry-over from other donors' samples. CDR3s include the opening cysteine and the closing phenylalanine or tryptophan.

j_call,v_call,cdr3_aa
TRBJ2-1,TRBV10-2,CASSNRDPSSYNEQFF
TRBJ2-2,TRBV30,CAWKRQGTGELFF
TRBJ2-3,TRBV20-1,CSARKPLTDTQYF
TRBJ1-2,TRBV27,CASSPNPGQVYGYTF
TRBJ1-2,TRBV6-2/TRBV6-3,CVSSYHQGPNYGYTF
TRBJ2-7,TRBV7-9,CASSSTSGSAYEQYF
TRBJ2-1,TRBV7-4,CASSLGDEYNEQFF
TRBJ2-7,TRBV7-2,CASSSQGAYEQYF
TRBJ1-3,TRBV28,CASSAGQAGNTIYF
TRBJ1-6,TRBV7-2,CASSLGTSHNSPLHF
TRBJ1-5,TRBV27,CASSLQGIDQPQHF